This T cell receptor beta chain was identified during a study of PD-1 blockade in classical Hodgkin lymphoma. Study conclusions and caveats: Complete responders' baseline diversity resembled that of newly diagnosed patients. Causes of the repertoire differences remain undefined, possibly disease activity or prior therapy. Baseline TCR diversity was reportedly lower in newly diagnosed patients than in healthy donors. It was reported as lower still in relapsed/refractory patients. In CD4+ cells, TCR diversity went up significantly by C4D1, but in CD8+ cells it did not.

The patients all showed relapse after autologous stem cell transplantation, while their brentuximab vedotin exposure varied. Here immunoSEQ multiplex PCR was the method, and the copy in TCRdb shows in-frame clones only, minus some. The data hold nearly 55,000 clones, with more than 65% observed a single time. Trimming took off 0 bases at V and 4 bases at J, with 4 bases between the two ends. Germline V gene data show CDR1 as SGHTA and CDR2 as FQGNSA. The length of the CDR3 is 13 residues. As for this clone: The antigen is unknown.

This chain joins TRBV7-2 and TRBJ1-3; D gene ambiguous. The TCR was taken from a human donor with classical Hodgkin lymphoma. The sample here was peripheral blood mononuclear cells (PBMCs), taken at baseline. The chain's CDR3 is CASSLAGGNTIYF. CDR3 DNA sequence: TGTGCCAGCAGCTTAGCTGGGGGAAACACCATATATTTT.